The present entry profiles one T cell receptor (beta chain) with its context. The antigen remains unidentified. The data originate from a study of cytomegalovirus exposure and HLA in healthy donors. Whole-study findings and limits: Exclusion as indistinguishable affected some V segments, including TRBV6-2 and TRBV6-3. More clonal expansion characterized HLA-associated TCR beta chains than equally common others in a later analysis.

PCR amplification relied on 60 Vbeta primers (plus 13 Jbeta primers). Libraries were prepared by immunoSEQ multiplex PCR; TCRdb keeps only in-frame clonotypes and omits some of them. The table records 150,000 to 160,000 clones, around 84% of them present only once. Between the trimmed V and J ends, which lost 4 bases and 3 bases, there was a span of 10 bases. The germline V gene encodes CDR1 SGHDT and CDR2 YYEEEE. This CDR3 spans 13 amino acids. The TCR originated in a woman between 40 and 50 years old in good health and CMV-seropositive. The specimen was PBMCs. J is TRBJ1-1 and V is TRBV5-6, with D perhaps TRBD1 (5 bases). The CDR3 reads CASSVRVHTEAFF. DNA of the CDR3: TGTGCCAGCAGCGTCAGGGTACACACTGAAGCTTTCTTT.